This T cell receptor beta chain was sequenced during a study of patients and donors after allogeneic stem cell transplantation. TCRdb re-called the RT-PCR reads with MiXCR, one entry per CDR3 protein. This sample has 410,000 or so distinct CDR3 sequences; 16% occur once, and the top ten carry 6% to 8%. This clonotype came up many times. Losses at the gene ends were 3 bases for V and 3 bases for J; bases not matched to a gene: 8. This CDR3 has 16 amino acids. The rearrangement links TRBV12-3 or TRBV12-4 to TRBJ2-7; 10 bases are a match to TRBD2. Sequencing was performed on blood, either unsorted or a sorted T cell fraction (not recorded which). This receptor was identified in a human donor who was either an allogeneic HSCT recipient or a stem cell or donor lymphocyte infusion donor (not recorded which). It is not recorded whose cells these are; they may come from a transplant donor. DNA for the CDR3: TGTGCCAGCAGTTTCAGCGGGGGGGCCTCTTTCTACGAGCAGTACTTC. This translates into CASSFSGGASFYEQYF.